The T cell receptor beta chain under discussion was sequenced for a study of shared clonotypes between healthy human individuals. On the study more broadly: Contributing individuals were two females and a few males aged 18 to 49.

Nashville, Tennessee was home to all donors, each a Caucasian adult. The table came from immunoSEQ multiplex PCR; TCRdb's copy has only in-frame clones and leaves some out. This sample has roughly 2.5 million clones, with roughly 92% found just once. As concerns this clone: Additional DNA sequences in this sample encode the identical CDR3.

The receptor was isolated from a man aged 18 to 30 in good health. Material for sequencing was naive CD4+ T cells sorted from blood. Subset here: CD45RA+ positively selected.

CDR3 sequence (DNA): TGTGCCAGCAGTTATGGGACCGGGCCCTACGAGCAGTACTTC. Translating it yields CASSYGTGPYEQYF. The J gene is TRBJ2-7, the V gene TRBV6-6, with D perhaps assigned TRBD1 or TRBD2 (5 bases each). The V gene lost 3 bases and the J gene lost 2 bases, with 11 bases spanning the gap. This CDR3 spans 14 amino acids. CDR1 is MNHNY, CDR2 SVGAGI, per germline (reference sequence).